This entry lists 9 T cell receptor beta chains sequenced from one sample in a study of CXCR3-negative and CXCR3-positive naive CD8 T cells. The method, 5' RACE with UMI labels, was used to prepare the TRB cDNA libraries. One entry per CDR3 protein, without DNA, is what TCRdb gives after re-calling the 5' RACE reads. With about 56,000 distinct CDR3 sequences in the sample, the ten largest clones hold 20% to 25%. Sequencing was carried out using memory CD8+ T cells from blood. The receptor source for this set is a human donor in good health. Some clones in this sample may be carry-over from other donors' samples.

This chain connects TRBV29-1 to TRBJ2-7; there is no DNA to check the TCRdb D call of TRBD1. There are 13 residues in the CDR3. In germline, CDR1 is SQVTM, CDR2 ANQGSEA. CDR3 loop: CSALHGDIYEQYF.

The chain recombines TRBV4-1 with TRBJ2-7. Germline V gene lookup returns CDR1 MGHRA and CDR2 YSYEKL. The CDR3 consists of 11 residues. CDR3 protein: CASSASYEQYF.

V usage is TRBV20-1 and J usage is TRBJ2-7; without DNA, the TCRdb call of TRBD2 cannot be checked. There are 14 residues in the CDR3. Germline V gene sequence: CDR1 DFQATT, CDR2 SNEGSKA (reference sequence). The CDR3 protein is CSASRAGGSYEQYF.

V and J are TRBV5-1 and TRBJ2-1; without DNA, the TCRdb call of TRBD1 cannot be checked. Germline loops: CDR1 SGHRS, CDR2 YFSETQ. CDR3 length: 12 residues. The CDR3: CASSLTGAEQFF.

The V gene is TRBV6-5, the J gene TRBJ1-4. Germline V CDR1 and CDR2: MNHEY, SVGAGI. The CDR3 spans 15 residues. CDR3 sequence reads: CASSRFYPTNEKLFF.

This rearrangement joins TRBV3-1 to TRBJ2-7; TCRdb names TRBD2, which stays unverified in the absence of DNA. In germline, CDR1 is LGHDT, CDR2 YNNKEL (reference sequence). The CDR3 totals 17 residues. CDR3 protein: CASSQTLTSGKIYEQYF.

The V gene is TRBV12-3 or TRBV12-4, the J gene TRBJ2-5; TCRdb picks TRBD1, but there is no DNA to check that call. CDR3 length: 15 residues. Here the CDR3 reads CASSSVAEPGETQYF.

The gene calls are TRBV27 and TRBJ1-1. Germline CDR1 is MNHEY and CDR2 is SMNVEV (reference sequence). The CDR3 has 12 amino acids. The CDR3 sequence: CASNDRFTEAFF.

The V call is TRBV28, the J call TRBJ2-1; TCRdb returns TRBD2, unconfirmable since there is no DNA. There are 15 residues in the CDR3. Germline V gene lookup returns CDR1 MDHEN and CDR2 SYDVKM. The CDR3: CASSFNLAADNEQFF.